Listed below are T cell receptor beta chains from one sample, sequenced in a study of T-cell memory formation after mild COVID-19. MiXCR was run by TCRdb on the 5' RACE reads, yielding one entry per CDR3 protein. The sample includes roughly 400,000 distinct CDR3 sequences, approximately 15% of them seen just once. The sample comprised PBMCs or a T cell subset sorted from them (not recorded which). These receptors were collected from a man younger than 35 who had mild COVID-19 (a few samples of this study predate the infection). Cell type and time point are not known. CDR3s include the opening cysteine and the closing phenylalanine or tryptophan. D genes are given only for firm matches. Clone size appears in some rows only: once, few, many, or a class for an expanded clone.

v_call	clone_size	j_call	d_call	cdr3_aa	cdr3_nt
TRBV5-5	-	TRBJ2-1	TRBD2	CASSRAGGPFNEQFF	TGTGCCAGCAGCAGAGCGGGGGGGCCTTTCAATGAGCAGTTCTTC
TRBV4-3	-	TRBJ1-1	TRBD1	CASRTTGGHTEAFF	TGCGCCAGCAGAACCACAGGGGGCCACACTGAAGCTTTCTTT
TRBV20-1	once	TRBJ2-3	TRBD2	CSASRTSGISSTDTQYF	TGCAGTGCTAGCCGGACTAGCGGGATATCTAGCACAGATACGCAGTATTTT
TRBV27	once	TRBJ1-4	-	CASSHREGEKLFF	TGTGCCAGCAGCCATAGAGAGGGTGAAAAACTGTTTTTT
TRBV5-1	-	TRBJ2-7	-	CASGGGRASYEQYF	TGCGCCAGCGGAGGGGGCAGAGCCTCCTACGAGCAGTACTTC
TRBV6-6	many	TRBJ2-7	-	CASSYSPARDYEQYF	TGTGCCAGCAGTTACTCCCCCGCCAGGGACTACGAGCAGTACTTC
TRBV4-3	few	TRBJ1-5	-	CASSQERSGWNQPQHF	TGCGCCAGCAGCCAAGAGCGGTCAGGTTGGAATCAGCCCCAGCATTTT
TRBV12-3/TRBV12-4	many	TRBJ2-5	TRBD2	CASTLGAGEGTQYF	TGTGCCAGCACCCTTGGGGCGGGGGAGGGGACCCAGTACTTC
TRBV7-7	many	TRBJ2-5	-	CASSGGARETQYF	TGTGCCAGCAGCGGGGGGGCCCGGGAGACCCAGTACTTC
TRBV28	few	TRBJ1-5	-	CASKDRTDYSNQPQHF	TGTGCCAGCAAAGATCGGACCGATTATAGCAATCAGCCCCAGCATTTT
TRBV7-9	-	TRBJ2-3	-	CASTEGGLRTDTQYF	TGTGCCAGCACCGAGGGCGGGTTAAGAACAGATACGCAGTATTTT
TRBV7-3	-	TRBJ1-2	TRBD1	CASSSGTGELGYTF	TGTGCCAGCAGCTCCGGGACAGGGGAATTGGGCTACACCTTC
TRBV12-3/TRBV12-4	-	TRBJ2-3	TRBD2	CASSSAGGPIETQYF	TGTGCCAGCAGCTCAGCGGGGGGGCCAATTGAAACGCAGTATTTT
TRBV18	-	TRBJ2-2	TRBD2	CASSPPLAGHTGELFF	TGTGCCAGCTCACCACCCCTAGCGGGACACACCGGGGAGCTGTTTTTT
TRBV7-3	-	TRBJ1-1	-	CASSLNPGRNTEAFF	TGTGCCAGCAGCTTAAACCCAGGGAGAAACACTGAAGCTTTCTTT
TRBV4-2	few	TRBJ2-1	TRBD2	CASSQDQASGGAREQFF	TGTGCCAGCAGCCAAGATCAAGCTAGCGGGGGGGCTCGAGAGCAGTTCTTC
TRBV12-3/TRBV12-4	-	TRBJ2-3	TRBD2	CASSPTGLAGGSDTQYF	TGTGCCAGCAGTCCCACCGGACTAGCGGGGGGGTCAGATACGCAGTATTTT
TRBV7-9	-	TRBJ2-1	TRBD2	CASSSRLAGNNEQFF	TGTGCCAGCAGCTCTCGACTAGCGGGGAACAATGAGCAGTTCTTC
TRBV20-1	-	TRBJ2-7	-	CSARRRGEQYF	TGCAGTGCTAGACGCAGGGGCGAGCAGTACTTC
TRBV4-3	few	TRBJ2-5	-	CASSQERGETQYF	TGCGCCAGCAGCCAAGAACGGGGTGAGACCCAGTACTTC
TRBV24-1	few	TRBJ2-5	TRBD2	CATSERAGGSEETQYF	TGTGCCACCAGTGAACGAGCGGGGGGCAGTGAGGAGACCCAGTACTTC
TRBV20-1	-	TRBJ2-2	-	CSARPGEWNTGELFF	TGCAGTGCTAGACCCGGGGAGTGGAACACCGGGGAGCTGTTTTTT
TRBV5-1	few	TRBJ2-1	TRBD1	CASSLAGQGALGEQFF	TGCGCCAGCAGCTTGGCCGGGCAGGGGGCGCTTGGTGAGCAGTTCTTC
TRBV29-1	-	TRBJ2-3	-	CSVEARLERTQYF	TGCAGCGTTGAAGCCAGACTGGAGAGAACGCAGTATTTT
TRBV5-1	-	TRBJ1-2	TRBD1	CASSFYPQGDGYTF	TGCGCCAGCAGCTTTTATCCTCAGGGGGACGGCTACACCTTC
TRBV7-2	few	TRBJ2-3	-	CASRGRTPTDTQYF	TGTGCCAGCAGGGGGCGGACCCCAACAGATACGCAGTATTTT
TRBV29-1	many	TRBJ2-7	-	CSVEVADYEQYF	TGCAGCGTTGAAGTAGCCGACTACGAGCAGTACTTC
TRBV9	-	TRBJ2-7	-	CASSVRPSESVQYF	TGTGCCAGCAGCGTACGGCCTTCGGAGTCAGTGCAGTACTTC
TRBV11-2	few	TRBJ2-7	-	CASSSGLIEQYF	TGTGCCAGCAGCTCGGGGCTTATCGAGCAGTACTTC
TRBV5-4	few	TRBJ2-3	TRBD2	CASSLGASGGRGTDTQYF	TGTGCCAGCAGCCTGGGGGCTAGCGGGGGGAGGGGCACAGATACGCAGTATTTT
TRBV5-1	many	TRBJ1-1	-	CASSRGWYTEAFF	TGCGCCAGCAGCCGGGGGTGGTACACTGAAGCTTTCTTT
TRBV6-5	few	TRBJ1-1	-	CASSYGGASFEAFF	TGTGCCAGCAGTTACGGGGGGGCGAGTTTCGAAGCTTTCTTT
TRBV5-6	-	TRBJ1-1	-	CASSKDDFTEAFF	TGTGCCAGCAGCAAGGACGATTTCACTGAAGCTTTCTTT
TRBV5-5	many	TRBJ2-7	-	CASSPEGGLREQYF	TGTGCCAGCAGCCCCGAAGGGGGGCTTAGGGAGCAGTACTTC
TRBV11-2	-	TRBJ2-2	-	CASTDPGGELFF	TGTGCCAGCACCGACCCAGGCGGGGAGCTGTTTTTT
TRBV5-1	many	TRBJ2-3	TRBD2	CASSEGTSGSDTQYF	TGCGCCAGCAGCGAAGGGACTAGTGGTTCAGATACGCAGTATTTT
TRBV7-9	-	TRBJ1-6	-	CASSLWPGESSPLHF	TGTGCCAGCAGCTTATGGCCAGGGGAAAGTTCACCCCTCCACTTT
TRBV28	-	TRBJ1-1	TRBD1	CASSSPLDRGAMNTEAFF	TGTGCCAGCAGTTCTCCTCTCGACAGGGGAGCCATGAACACTGAAGCTTTCTTT
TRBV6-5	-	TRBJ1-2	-	CASSYGPGGYGYTF	TGTGCCAGCAGTTACGGACCCGGCGGCTATGGCTACACCTTC
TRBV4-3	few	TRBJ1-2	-	CASSPMRGVYGYTF	TGCGCCAGCAGCCCTATGAGGGGCGTTTATGGCTACACCTTC
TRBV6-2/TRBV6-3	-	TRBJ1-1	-	CASSYSKRTMNTEAFF	TGTGCCAGCAGTTACTCGAAGCGGACTATGAACACTGAAGCTTTCTTT
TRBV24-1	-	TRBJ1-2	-	CATSDARVGYTF	TGTGCCACCAGTGATGCCAGGGTCGGCTACACCTTC